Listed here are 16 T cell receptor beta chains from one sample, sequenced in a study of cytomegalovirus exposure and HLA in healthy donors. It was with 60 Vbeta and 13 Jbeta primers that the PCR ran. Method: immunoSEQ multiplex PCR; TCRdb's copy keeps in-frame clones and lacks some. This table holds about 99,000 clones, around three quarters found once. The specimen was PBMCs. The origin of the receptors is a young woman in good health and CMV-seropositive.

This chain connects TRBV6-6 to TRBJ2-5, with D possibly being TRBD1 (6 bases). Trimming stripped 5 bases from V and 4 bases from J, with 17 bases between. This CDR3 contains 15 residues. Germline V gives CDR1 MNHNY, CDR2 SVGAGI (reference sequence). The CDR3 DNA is TGTGCCAGCAGTCAGGACAGAAGTGGGGGAGAGACCCAGTACTTC. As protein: CASSQDRSGGETQYF.

CDR3 in DNA: TGTGCCAGCAGTGAAGTCGGACAGGGGGTAAATGGCTACACCTTC. It encodes CASSEVGQGVNGYTF. J is TRBJ1-2 and V is TRBV2; 10 bases align to TRBD1. The CDR3 has 15 residues. Germline CDR1 reads SNHLY; CDR2 reads FYNNEI. Trimming removed 1 base from V and 6 bases from J; junction bases left unmatched: 5.

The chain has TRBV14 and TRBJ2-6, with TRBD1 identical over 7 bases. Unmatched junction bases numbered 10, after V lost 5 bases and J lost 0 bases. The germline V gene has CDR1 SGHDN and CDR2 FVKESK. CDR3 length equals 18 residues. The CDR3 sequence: CASSGRQGLYSGANVLTF. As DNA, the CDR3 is TGTGCCAGCAGCGGACGACAGGGCCTTTACTCTGGGGCCAACGTCCTGACTTTC.

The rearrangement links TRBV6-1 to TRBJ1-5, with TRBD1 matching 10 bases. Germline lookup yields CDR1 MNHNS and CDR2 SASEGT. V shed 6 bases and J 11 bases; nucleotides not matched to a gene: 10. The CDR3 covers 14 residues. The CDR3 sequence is CASSETGGRGSQHF. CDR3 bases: TGTGCCAGCAGCGAGACAGGGGGCCGGGGGTCCCAGCATTTT.

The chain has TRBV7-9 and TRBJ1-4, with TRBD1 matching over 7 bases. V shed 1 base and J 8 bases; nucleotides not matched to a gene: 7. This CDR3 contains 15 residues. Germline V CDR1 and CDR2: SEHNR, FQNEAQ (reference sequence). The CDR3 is CASSLETGQDEKLFF. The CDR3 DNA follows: TGTGCCAGCAGCTTAGAGACAGGGCAAGACGAAAAACTGTTTTTT.

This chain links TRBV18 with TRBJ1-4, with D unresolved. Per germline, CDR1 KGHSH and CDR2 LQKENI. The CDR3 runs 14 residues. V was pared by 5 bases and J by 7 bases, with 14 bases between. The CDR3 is CASSAAELGEKLFF. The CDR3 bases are TGTGCCAGCTCAGCGGCCGAACTAGGTGAAAAACTGTTTTTT.

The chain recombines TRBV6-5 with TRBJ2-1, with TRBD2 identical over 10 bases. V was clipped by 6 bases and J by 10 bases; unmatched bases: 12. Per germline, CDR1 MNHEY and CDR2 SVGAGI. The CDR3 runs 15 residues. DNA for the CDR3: TGTGCCAGCAGCCCGACTAGCGGGCCTACAAACGAGCAGTTCTTC. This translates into CASSPTSGPTNEQFF.

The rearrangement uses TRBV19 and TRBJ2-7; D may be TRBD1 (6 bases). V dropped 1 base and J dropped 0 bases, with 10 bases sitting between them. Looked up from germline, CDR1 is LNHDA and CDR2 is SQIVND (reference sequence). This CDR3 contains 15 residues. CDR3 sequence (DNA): TGTGCCAGTAGTATAGCATGGGGGCTCTCCTACGAGCAGTACTTC. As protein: CASSIAWGLSYEQYF.

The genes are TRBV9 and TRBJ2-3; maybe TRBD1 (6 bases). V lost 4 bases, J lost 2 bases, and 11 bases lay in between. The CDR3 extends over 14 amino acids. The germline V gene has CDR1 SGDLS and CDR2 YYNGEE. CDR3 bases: TGTGCCAGCAGCCCACAGGGCTTCACAGATACGCAGTATTTT. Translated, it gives CASSPQGFTDTQYF.

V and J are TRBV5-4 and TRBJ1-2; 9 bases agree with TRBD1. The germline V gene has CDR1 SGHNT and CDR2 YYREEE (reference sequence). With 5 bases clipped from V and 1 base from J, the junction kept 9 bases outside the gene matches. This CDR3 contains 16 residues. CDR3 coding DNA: TGTGCCAGCAGATCCCTTCGACAGGGGGATAACTATGGCTACACCTTC. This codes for CASRSLRQGDNYGYTF.

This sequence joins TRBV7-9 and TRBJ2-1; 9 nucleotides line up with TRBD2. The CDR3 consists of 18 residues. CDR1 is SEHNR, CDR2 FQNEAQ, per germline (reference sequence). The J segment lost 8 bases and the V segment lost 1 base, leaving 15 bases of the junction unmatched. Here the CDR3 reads CASSLGEGGREGSDEQFF. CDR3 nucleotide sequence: TGTGCCAGCAGCTTAGGAGAAGGCGGGCGGGAGGGTTCCGATGAGCAGTTCTTC.

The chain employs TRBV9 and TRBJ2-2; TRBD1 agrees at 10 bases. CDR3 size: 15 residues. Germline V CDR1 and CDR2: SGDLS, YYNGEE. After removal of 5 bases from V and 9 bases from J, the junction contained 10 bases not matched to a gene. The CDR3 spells CASSPGTGVAWELFF. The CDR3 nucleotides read TGTGCCAGCAGTCCCGGGACAGGGGTTGCGTGGGAGCTGTTTTTT.

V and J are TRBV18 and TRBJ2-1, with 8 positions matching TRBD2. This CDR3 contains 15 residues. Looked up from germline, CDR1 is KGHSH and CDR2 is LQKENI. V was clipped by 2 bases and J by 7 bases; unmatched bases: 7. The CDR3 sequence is CASSPKREWRNEQFF. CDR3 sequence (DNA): TGTGCCAGCTCACCAAAGCGGGAGTGGAGGAATGAGCAGTTCTTC.

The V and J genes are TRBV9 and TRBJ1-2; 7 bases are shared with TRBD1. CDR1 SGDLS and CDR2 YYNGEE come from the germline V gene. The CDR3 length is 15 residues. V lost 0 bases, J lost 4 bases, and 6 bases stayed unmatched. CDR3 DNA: TGTGCCAGCAGCGTAGACGACAGGGCTCGCTATGGCTACACCTTC. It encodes CASSVDDRARYGYTF.

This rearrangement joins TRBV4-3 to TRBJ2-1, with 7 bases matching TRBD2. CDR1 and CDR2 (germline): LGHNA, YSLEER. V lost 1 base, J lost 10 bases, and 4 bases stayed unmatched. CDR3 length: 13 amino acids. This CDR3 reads CASSQVLLAEQFF. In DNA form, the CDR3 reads TGCGCCAGCAGCCAAGTTCTACTAGCGGAGCAGTTCTTC.

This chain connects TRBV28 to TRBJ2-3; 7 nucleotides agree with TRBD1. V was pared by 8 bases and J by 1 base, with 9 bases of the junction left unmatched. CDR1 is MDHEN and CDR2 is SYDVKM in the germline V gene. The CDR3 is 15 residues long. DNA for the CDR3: TGTGCCAGCGGGAAACAGGGGATTCGCACAGATACGCAGTATTTT. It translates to CASGKQGIRTDTQYF.